The next 28 T cell receptor beta chains were all read from a single sample in a study of response to subunit inactivated influenza vaccine. TCRdb re-analysed the RT-PCR reads in MiXCR, keeping a single row per CDR3 protein. Of about 570,000 distinct CDR3 sequences detected, 10% to 12% appear once; the ten largest clones hold about 10%. In addition, the sample was reused for a study of T cells expressing NK-cell markers. Per that study: Production of TCR beta cDNA relied on 5'RACE template switching with UMIs.

The input for sequencing was PBMCs from blood, taken on the day of vaccination. Source of these receptors: a man in his fifties or sixties who received an inactivated influenza vaccine.

V is TRBV6-5 and J is TRBJ1-6; TRBD1 is a possible D gene (6 bases). Trimming removed 0 bases at V and 7 bases at J, with 10 bases between. CDR1 and CDR2 from the germline V gene are MNHEY and SVGAGI. The CDR3 length is 15 residues. In nucleotides, the CDR3 is TGTGCCAGCAGTTACTCGCTCAGGGGAAATTCACCCCTCCACTTT. Its protein product is CASSYSLRGNSPLHF.

The rearrangement links TRBV12-3 or TRBV12-4 to TRBJ1-5; no definite D call. V was cut by 2 bases and J by 3 bases, with 11 bases left in between. The CDR3 is 15 residues long. The CDR3 sequence is CASSLSPFSNQPQHF. DNA for the CDR3: TGTGCCAGCAGTTTATCTCCTTTCTCCAATCAGCCCCAGCATTTT.

Ten or more counts support this clonotype. The rearrangement links TRBV7-9 to TRBJ2-7; D remains ambiguous. The CDR3 is 13 residues long. CDR1 and CDR2 (germline): SEHNR, FQNEAQ (reference sequence). V was clipped by 2 bases and J by 7 bases, with 12 bases between them. The CDR3 reads CASSLLSPDEQYF. In nucleotides, the CDR3 is TGTGCCAGCAGCTTACTCTCCCCTGATGAGCAGTACTTC.

This clonotype was counted a few times. This chain uses TRBV6-2 or TRBV6-3 with TRBJ2-7; TRBD2 agrees at 10 bases. The CDR3 runs 18 residues. Unmatched junction bases numbered 16, after V lost 5 bases and J lost 3 bases. Germline V CDR1 and CDR2: MNHEY, SVGEGT. CDR3 nucleotides: TGTGCCAGCAGTACCGTTGGGAAGCGGGAGGGCCGAATCTACGAGCAGTACTTC. As protein: CASSTVGKREGRIYEQYF.

A few counts support this clonotype. The gene calls are TRBV20-1 and TRBJ2-5, with a tentative D call TRBD2 (5 bases). V lost 3 bases and J lost 6, with 20 bases in between. Germline assignment: CDR1 DFQATT and CDR2 SNEGSKA (reference sequence). The CDR3 has 15 amino acids. In DNA form, the CDR3 reads TGCAGTGCTAGTTCGGGCAGCCCTACCGGGAAGACCCAGTACTTC. Residues: CSASSGSPTGKTQYF.

The V gene is TRBV7-2, the J gene TRBJ2-2, with a weak D call TRBD1 (5 bases). V was shortened by 5 bases and J by 6 bases, with 10 bases between the two germline ends. The CDR3 covers 13 residues. Germline V gene sequence: CDR1 SGHTA, CDR2 FQGNSA. DNA for the CDR3: TGTGCCAGCAGCCCAGGGTGGGCCGGGGAGCTGTTTTTT. Its translation: CASSPGWAGELFF.

This clonotype turned up a few times. The chain combines TRBV6-5 with TRBJ1-6, with 8 bases fitting TRBD1. The CDR3 contains 16 residues. Germline CDR1 and CDR2: MNHEY and SVGAGI. Unmatched junction bases numbered 8, after V lost 1 base and J lost 9 bases. The CDR3 region is CASSYFQGARGSPLHF. In DNA, the CDR3 is TGTGCCAGCAGTTACTTTCAGGGGGCCAGAGGTTCACCCCTCCACTTT.

This clonotype was observed a handful of times. The V gene is TRBV5-1, the J gene TRBJ2-5; no firm D call. The CDR3 length is 15 residues. CDR1 is SGHRS and CDR2 is YFSETQ in the germline V gene. V lost 1 base, J lost 4 bases, and 14 bases lay in between. CDR3 nucleotides: TGCGCCAGCAGCTTGTCCCCACAAAGATCAGAGACCCAGTACTTC. Its protein is CASSLSPQRSETQYF.

The V gene is TRBV6-5, the J gene TRBJ2-5; no clear D gene. Germline CDR1 reads MNHEY; CDR2 reads SVGAGI. The V end lost 2 bases, the J end lost 2 bases, and 6 bases lay between the germline ends. The CDR3 has 13 residues. Written as DNA, the CDR3 is TGTGCCAGCAGTTACACTATTCAAGAGACCCAGTACTTC. It specifies CASSYTIQETQYF.

This clonotype was observed a handful of times. This rearrangement joins TRBV20-1 to TRBJ2-2; the match to TRBD1 covers 11 bases. J lost 9 bases, V lost 0 bases, and 6 bases had no gene match. This CDR3 spans 15 amino acids. The germline V gene has CDR1 DFQATT and CDR2 SNEGSKA (reference sequence). The CDR3 protein is CSARDGQGASRELFF. DNA for the CDR3: TGCAGTGCTAGAGATGGACAGGGGGCGAGTCGGGAGCTGTTTTTT.

This clonotype appeared many times. The chain recombines TRBV12-3 or TRBV12-4 with TRBJ1-1; the D is unclear. V was clipped by 7 bases and J by 4 bases, with 16 bases between them. This CDR3 comprises 14 residues. This CDR3 is CASTAHAGRTEAFF. The DNA for the CDR3 is TGTGCCAGCACCGCTCACGCCGGGCGCACTGAAGCTTTCTTT.

This chain uses TRBV4-3 with TRBJ2-1, with D perhaps matching TRBD2 (5 bases). V was clipped by 0 bases and J by 1 base, with 10 bases between them. Germline V gene data show CDR1 as LGHNA and CDR2 as YSLEER. The CDR3 sequence is 16 residues long. The CDR3: CASSQDRGFSYNEQFF. CDR3 DNA: TGCGCCAGCAGCCAAGACCGAGGGTTTTCCTACAATGAGCAGTTCTTC.

The chain is built from TRBV28 and TRBJ2-7; D is ambiguous. The V gene's germline CDR1 is MDHEN and CDR2 SYDVKM. This CDR3 spans 16 amino acids. V was pared by 5 bases and J by 0 bases, with 17 bases between. The chain's CDR3 is CASSPPVGGSSYEQYF. CDR3 coding DNA: TGTGCCAGCAGTCCTCCTGTTGGCGGAAGCTCCTACGAGCAGTACTTC.

Many counts were recorded for this clonotype. J is TRBJ2-2 and V is TRBV9; perhaps TRBD2 as D (6 bases). Germline V CDR1 and CDR2: SGDLS, YYNGEE. With 0 bases removed from V and 4 bases from J, the gap between germline ends came to 10 bases. The CDR3 extends over 15 amino acids. This CDR3 is CASSVGGDSTGELFF. The CDR3 DNA follows: TGTGCCAGCAGCGTAGGCGGGGATTCCACCGGGGAGCTGTTTTTT.

This clonotype was seen more than once but under ten times. This chain connects TRBV20-1 to TRBJ2-7; 8 bases fit TRBD1. Unmatched junction bases numbered 8, after V lost 6 bases and J lost 4 bases. The CDR3 spans 13 residues. Germline CDR1 and CDR2: DFQATT and SNEGSKA (reference sequence). The CDR3 region is CSARQGMSYEQYF. The CDR3 DNA reads TGCAGTGCAAGACAGGGGATGTCATACGAGCAGTACTTC.

V is TRBV12-3 or TRBV12-4 and J is TRBJ2-2, with TRBD2 as a possible D gene (6 bases). V lost 6 bases, J lost 3 bases, and 11 bases lay in between. The length of the CDR3 is 14 residues. The CDR3 reads CASRWGGDTGELFF. In nucleotides, the CDR3 is TGTGCCAGCAGGTGGGGAGGAGACACCGGGGAGCTGTTTTTT.

This clonotype has a handful of counts. The V gene is TRBV10-3, the J gene TRBJ2-7; D is undetermined. The V gene lost 10 bases and the J gene lost 2 bases, with 21 bases spanning the gap. CDR1 and CDR2 (germline): ENHRY, SYGVKD. CDR3 length: 15 residues. CDR3 bases: TGTGCCAGCACCCCCTCCATCCCTCCAACCTACGAGCAGTACTTC. Residues: CASTPSIPPTYEQYF.

The sample holds a few counts of this clonotype. The V call is TRBV14, the J call TRBJ2-1; 7 bases line up with TRBD2. V lost 3 bases to trimming and J lost 0 bases; unmatched junction nucleotides: 20. Germline V gene data show CDR1 as SGHDN and CDR2 as FVKESK. The CDR3 sequence is 21 residues long. The CDR3 protein is CASSHLPGLTYPPSSYNEQFF. The CDR3, as DNA: TGTGCCAGCAGCCACCTCCCGGGACTAACATACCCACCCAGCTCCTACAATGAGCAGTTCTTC.

This rearrangement joins TRBV9 to TRBJ1-1; no reliable D call. This CDR3 is 13 amino acids long. Germline-derived CDR1 and CDR2 are SGDLS and YYNGEE. V was cut by 0 bases and J by 6 bases, with 9 bases left in between. Written as DNA, the CDR3 is TGTGCCAGCAGCGTAGAGGCAAGGGCTGAAGCTTTCTTT. As protein: CASSVEARAEAFF.

This clonotype was observed a few times. This chain joins TRBV5-1 and TRBJ2-1; a possible D gene is TRBD2 (6 bases). The CDR3 extends over 15 amino acids. Trimming removed 2 bases from V and 8 bases from J, with 17 bases in between. Germline loops: CDR1 SGHRS, CDR2 YFSETQ. CDR3 loop: CASSFRLDRRDEQFF. The CDR3 coding sequence is TGCGCCAGCAGCTTCCGACTAGATCGTCGGGATGAGCAGTTCTTC.

The CDR3 nucleotides read TGCAGTGTTAGGCGTGGCAGGGGGCCCTACGAGCAGTACTTC. Translated: CSVRRGRGPYEQYF. The chain recombines TRBV20-1 with TRBJ2-7; 8 bases fit TRBD1. CDR3 size: 14 residues. CDR1 is DFQATT and CDR2 is SNEGSKA in the germline V gene (reference sequence). V gave up 7 bases and J gave up 2 bases; unmatched junction bases: 10.

This clonotype was picked up a small number of times. The chain is built from TRBV28 and TRBJ2-5, with D possibly being TRBD2 (5 bases). Deletions cut 10 bases from V and 1 base from J, with 10 bases between. The germline gives CDR1 MDHEN, CDR2 SYDVKM. The length of the CDR3 is 12 residues. The CDR3 reads CATVRGQETQYF. CDR3 sequence (DNA): TGTGCCACGGTTCGGGGCCAAGAGACCCAGTACTTC. Based on the CDR3 plus reference TRBV28 and TRBJ2-5, the full variable domain is DVKVTQSSRYLVKRTGEKVFLECVQDMDHENMFWYRQDPGLGLRLIYFSYDVKMKEKGDIPEGYSVSREKKERFSLILESASTNQTSMYLCATVRGQETQYFGPGTRLLVL.

The chain is built from TRBV20-1 and TRBJ2-5, with D possibly TRBD2 on 6 matching bases. Trimming pared 0 bases from V and 7 bases from J, leaving 9 bases between. The CDR3 is 12 amino acids. Per the germline V gene, CDR1 is DFQATT and CDR2 is SNEGSKA (reference sequence). The CDR3 DNA reads as TGCAGTGCTAGAGAACAACTAGCGACCCAGTACTTC. It specifies CSAREQLATQYF.

A remark on this clonotype: A much larger clone sits a single nucleotide away, making a read error possible. Lacking the conserved final phenylalanine or tryptophan, this CDR3 likely reflects a read error. The rearrangement links TRBV18 to TRBJ2-1, with 9 bases aligning to TRBD1. The CDR3 consists of 14 residues. V was clipped by 7 bases and J by 5 bases; unmatched bases: 6. The germline V gene encodes CDR1 KGHSH and CDR2 LQKENI. DNA of the CDR3: TGTGCCAGCTGGCGACAGGGGGTCGACAATGAGCAGTTCTTG. This translates into CASWRQGVDNEQFL.

The chain recombines TRBV29-1 with TRBJ2-1, with D perhaps matching TRBD1 or TRBD2 (5 bases each). This CDR3 region has 13 residues. The ends were cut back, 4 bases at V and 2 bases at J, with 9 bases in the middle. CDR1 is SQVTM, CDR2 ANQGSEA, per germline. The chain's CDR3 is CSVGGATYNEQFF. CDR3 nucleotides: TGCAGCGTTGGAGGGGCAACCTACAATGAGCAGTTCTTC.

Ten or more counts support this clonotype. This rearrangement joins TRBV4-1 to TRBJ2-3; possibly TRBD1 or TRBD2 for D (6 bases each). V was trimmed by 0 bases and J by 0 bases, leaving 13 bases between them. Germline V CDR1 and CDR2: MGHRA, YSYEKL. CDR3 length: 17 residues. The CDR3 sequence is CASSQDVRGLSTDTQYF. CDR3 in DNA: TGCGCCAGCAGCCAAGATGTCCGGGGGCTGAGCACAGATACGCAGTATTTT.

This clonotype was seen at least ten times. This chain links TRBV6-1 with TRBJ1-1, with 7 bases aligning to TRBD1. There are 12 residues in the CDR3. The J segment lost 5 bases and the V segment lost 5 bases, leaving 2 bases of the junction unmatched. CDR1 and CDR2 (germline): MNHNS, SASEGT. CDR3 sequence reads: CASSRGRTEAFF. In DNA, the CDR3 is TGTGCCAGCAGTAGGGGGCGTACTGAAGCTTTCTTT.

This clonotype was found many times. V usage is TRBV20-1 and J usage is TRBJ2-7; TRBD1 aligns across 12 bases. The CDR3 length is 17 residues. The germline V gene encodes CDR1 DFQATT and CDR2 SNEGSKA (reference sequence). With 2 bases clipped from V and 4 bases from J, the junction kept 12 bases outside the gene matches. In DNA, the CDR3 is TGCAGTGCTAGACTACCTTCCGGGACAGGGGGCTGGTACGAGCAGTACTTC. It translates to CSARLPSGTGGWYEQYF.